These T cell receptor beta chains were read from a single sample in a study of cytomegalovirus exposure and HLA in healthy donors. Some clones are missing from TCRdb's copy, which holds only in-frame ones; the method was immunoSEQ multiplex PCR. The table records around 57,000 clones, about 90% of them present only once. Sequenced sample: PBMCs. Receptor source: a young man in good health and CMV-seropositive. CDR3s include the opening cysteine and the closing phenylalanine or tryptophan. The D gene is left open where the match is weak. Size is omitted from some rows. Given values are once, few, many or a class for expanded clones.

>.|TRBJ2-7|TRBV5-1|.
CASSFADTREQYF
TGCGCCAGCAGCTTCGCGGACACAAGGGAGCAGTACTTC
>TRBD2|TRBJ2-2|TRBV5-1|.
CASTLRAGGPVGELFF
TGCGCCAGCACACTTAGAGCGGGAGGGCCTGTCGGGGAGCTGTTTTTT
>.|TRBJ2-4|TRBV5-6|.
CASSLVDGENIQYF
TGTGCCAGCAGCTTGGTTGACGGGGAGAACATTCAGTACTTC
>TRBD1|TRBJ1-2|TRBV7-9|.
CASSLALDRGYGYTF
TGTGCCAGCAGCTTAGCTCTGGACAGGGGCTATGGCTACACCTTC
>.|TRBJ2-5|TRBV7-2|.
CASSFFQETQYF
TGTGCCAGCAGCTTCTTCCAAGAGACCCAGTACTTC
>TRBD2|TRBJ2-1|TRBV18|.
CASSNRAGGSYNEQFF
TGTGCCAGCTCGAACAGGGCGGGGGGCTCCTACAATGAGCAGTTCTTC
>TRBD2|TRBJ2-5|TRBV25-1|.
CASSEYTSGRETQYF
TGTGCCAGCAGTGAATATACTAGCGGGAGGGAGACCCAGTACTTC
>.|TRBJ2-3|TRBV18|.
CASSLGASTDTQYF
TGTGCCAGCTCACTAGGGGCATCCACAGATACGCAGTATTTT
>.|TRBJ1-2|TRBV6-4|.
CASNPQGGGSLYGYTF
TGTGCCAGCAACCCCCAAGGGGGGGGATCCCTCTATGGCTACACCTTC
>TRBD2|TRBJ2-2|TRBV9|.
CASSGLAGGIGTGELFF
TGTGCCAGCAGCGGTCTAGCGGGAGGGATTGGCACCGGGGAGCTGTTTTTT
>TRBD1|TRBJ1-5|TRBV27|few
CASSYRGHQPQHF
TGTGCCAGCAGCTACAGGGGACATCAGCCCCAGCATTTT
>.|TRBJ1-1|TRBV5-1|.
CASSLEGANTEAFF
TGCGCCAGCAGCTTGGAAGGGGCTAACACTGAAGCTTTCTTT
>TRBD1|TRBJ2-7|TRBV5-1|.
CASPDRASYEQYF
TGCGCCAGCCCGGACAGGGCGAGCTACGAGCAGTACTTC
>TRBD1|TRBJ2-7|TRBV18|.
CASSADRRCEQYF
TGTGCCAGCTCAGCGGACAGGCGATGCGAGCAGTACTTC
>TRBD2|TRBJ2-3|TRBV27|.
CASSSFSGSGTDTQYF
TGTGCCAGCAGCAGCTTTAGCGGGAGCGGCACAGATACGCAGTATTTT
>.|TRBJ2-4|TRBV4-3|.
CASSQAGATKNIQYF
TGCGCCAGCAGCCAAGCGGGAGCCACCAAAAACATTCAGTACTTC
>.|TRBJ1-3|TRBV16|.
CASSQNAGTGNTIYF
TGTGCCAGCAGCCAAAACGCAGGGACTGGAAACACCATATATTTT
>TRBD1|TRBJ2-5|TRBV28|.
CASFDRGRETQYF
TGTGCCAGCTTCGACAGGGGGCGAGAGACCCAGTACTTC
>.|TRBJ1-4|TRBV29-1|.
CSVNSATNEKLFF
TGCAGCGTCAACTCTGCAACTAATGAAAAACTGTTTTTT
>TRBD2|TRBJ2-1|TRBV5-4|.
CASSLLLAGVRDEQFF
TGTGCCAGCAGCTTGTTACTAGCGGGAGTTCGGGATGAGCAGTTCTTC
>TRBD2|TRBJ2-3|TRBV7-9|.
CASSLVGGAGTDTQYF
TGTGCCAGCAGCTTAGTGGGAGGGGCCGGCACAGATACGCAGTATTTT
>TRBD1|TRBJ1-1|TRBV6-1|.
CASSEQTGENTEAFF
TGTGCCAGCAGTGAACAAACAGGGGAGAACACTGAAGCTTTCTTT
>.|TRBJ2-3|TRBV21-1|.
CASSRKTKREVRRPLGNTQYF
TGTGCCAGCAGCAGGAAAACCAAGCGGGAGGTTCGCAGACCGTTAGGTAATACGCAGTATTTT
>.|TRBJ1-5|TRBV6-1|.
CASSRRANQPQHF
TGTGCCAGCAGTAGAAGAGCCAATCAGCCCCAGCATTTT
>.|TRBJ1-2|TRBV30|.
CAWSRWNYGYTF
TGTGCCTGGTCGCGATGGAACTATGGCTACACCTTC